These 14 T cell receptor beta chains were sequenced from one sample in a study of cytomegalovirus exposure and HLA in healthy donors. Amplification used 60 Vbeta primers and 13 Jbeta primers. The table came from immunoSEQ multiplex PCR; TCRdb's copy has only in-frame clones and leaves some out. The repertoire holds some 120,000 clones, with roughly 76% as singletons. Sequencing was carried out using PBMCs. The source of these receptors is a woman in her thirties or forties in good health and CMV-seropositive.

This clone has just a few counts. This CDR3 reads CASSLVYSNQPQHF. Here the CDR3 DNA reads TGTGCCAGCAGCTTAGTCTACTCGAATCAGCCCCAGCATTTT. This chain joins TRBV7-8 and TRBJ1-5, with D uncertain. CDR3 length: 14 amino acids. The V gene's germline CDR1 is SGHVS and CDR2 FQNEAQ. V gave up 1 base and J gave up 4 bases, with 8 bases separating them.

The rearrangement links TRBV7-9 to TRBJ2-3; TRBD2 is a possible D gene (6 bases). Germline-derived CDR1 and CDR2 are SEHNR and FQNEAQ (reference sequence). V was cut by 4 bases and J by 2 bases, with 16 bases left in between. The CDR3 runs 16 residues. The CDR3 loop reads CASSSLRSGDTDTQYF. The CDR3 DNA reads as TGTGCCAGCAGCTCATTGCGCTCGGGGGACACAGATACGCAGTATTTT.

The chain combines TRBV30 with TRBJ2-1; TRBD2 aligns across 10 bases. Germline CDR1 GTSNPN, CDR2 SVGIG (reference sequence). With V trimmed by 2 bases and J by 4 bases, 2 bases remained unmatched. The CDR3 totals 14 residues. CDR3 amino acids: CAWSRTSGYNEQFF. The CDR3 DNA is TGTGCCTGGAGTCGGACTAGCGGATACAATGAGCAGTTCTTC.

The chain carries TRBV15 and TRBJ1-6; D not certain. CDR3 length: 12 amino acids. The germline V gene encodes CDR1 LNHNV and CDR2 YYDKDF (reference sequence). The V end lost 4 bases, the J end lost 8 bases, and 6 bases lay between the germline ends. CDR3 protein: CATSMADSPLHF. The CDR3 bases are TGTGCCACCAGCATGGCCGATTCACCCCTCCACTTT.

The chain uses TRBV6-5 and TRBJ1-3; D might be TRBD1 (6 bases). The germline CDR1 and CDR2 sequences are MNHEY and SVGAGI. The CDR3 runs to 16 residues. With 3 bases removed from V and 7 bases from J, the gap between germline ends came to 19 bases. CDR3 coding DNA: TGTGCCAGCAGTTATGCCGCCGGATATAGGGGGAACACCATATATTTT. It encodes CASSYAAGYRGNTIYF.

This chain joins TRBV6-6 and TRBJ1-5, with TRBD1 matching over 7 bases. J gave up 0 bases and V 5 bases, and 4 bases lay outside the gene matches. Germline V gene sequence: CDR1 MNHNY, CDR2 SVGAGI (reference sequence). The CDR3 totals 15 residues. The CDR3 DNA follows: TGTGCCAGCAGTGTCAGGGGGTATAGCAATCAGCCCCAGCATTTT. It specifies CASSVRGYSNQPQHF.

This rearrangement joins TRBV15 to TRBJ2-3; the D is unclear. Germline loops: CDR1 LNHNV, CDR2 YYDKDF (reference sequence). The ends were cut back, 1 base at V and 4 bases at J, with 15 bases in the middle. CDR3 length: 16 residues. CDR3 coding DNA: TGTGCCACCAGCAGAGTTGTACTGAGAAGTGCAGATACGCAGTATTTT. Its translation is CATSRVVLRSADTQYF.

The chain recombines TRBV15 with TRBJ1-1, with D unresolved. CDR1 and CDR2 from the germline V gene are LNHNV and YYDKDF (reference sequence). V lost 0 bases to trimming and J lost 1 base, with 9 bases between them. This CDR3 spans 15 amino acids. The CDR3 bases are TGTGCCACCAGCAGAGATAAGAGTAGGAACACTGAAGCTTTCTTT. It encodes CATSRDKSRNTEAFF.

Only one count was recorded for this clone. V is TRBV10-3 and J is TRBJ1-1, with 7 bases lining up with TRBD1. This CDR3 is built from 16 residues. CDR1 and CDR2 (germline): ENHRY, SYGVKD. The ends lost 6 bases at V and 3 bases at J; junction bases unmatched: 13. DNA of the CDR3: TGTGCCATCAGCCCTCTGACAGGGCAATCGCACACTGAAGCTTTCTTT. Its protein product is CAISPLTGQSHTEAFF.

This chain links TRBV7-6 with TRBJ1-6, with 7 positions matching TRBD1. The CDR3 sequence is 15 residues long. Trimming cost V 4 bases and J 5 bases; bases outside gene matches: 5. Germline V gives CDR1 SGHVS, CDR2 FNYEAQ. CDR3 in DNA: TGTGCCAGCAGCTCCGGACAGGCGAATAATTCACCCCTCCACTTT. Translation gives CASSSGQANNSPLHF.

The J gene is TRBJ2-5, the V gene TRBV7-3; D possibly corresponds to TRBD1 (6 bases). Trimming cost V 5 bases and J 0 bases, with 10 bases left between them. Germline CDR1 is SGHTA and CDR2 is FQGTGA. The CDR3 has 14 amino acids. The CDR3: CASSLTGDQETQYF. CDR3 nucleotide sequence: TGTGCCAGCAGCCTGACAGGCGACCAAGAGACCCAGTACTTC.

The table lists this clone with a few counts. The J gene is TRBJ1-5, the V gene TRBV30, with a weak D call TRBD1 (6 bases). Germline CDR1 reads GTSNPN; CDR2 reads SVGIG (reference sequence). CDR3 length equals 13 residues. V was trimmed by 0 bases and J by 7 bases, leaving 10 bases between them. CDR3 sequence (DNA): TGTGCCTGGAGTGTAGGGGGGGGCCAGCCCCAGCATTTT. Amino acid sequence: CAWSVGGGQPQHF.

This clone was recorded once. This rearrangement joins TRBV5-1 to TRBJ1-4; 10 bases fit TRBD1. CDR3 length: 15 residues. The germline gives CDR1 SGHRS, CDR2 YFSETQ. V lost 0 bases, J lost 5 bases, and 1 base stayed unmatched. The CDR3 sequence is CASSLGDRGNEKLFF. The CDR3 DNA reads TGCGCCAGCAGCTTGGGGGACAGGGGCAATGAAAAACTGTTTTTT.

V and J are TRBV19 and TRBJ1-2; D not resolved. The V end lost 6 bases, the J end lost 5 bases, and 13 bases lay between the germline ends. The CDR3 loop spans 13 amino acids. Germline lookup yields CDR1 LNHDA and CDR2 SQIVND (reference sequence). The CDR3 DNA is TGTGCCAGTAGATACGGAGCCTCTTATGGCTACACCTTC. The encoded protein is CASRYGASYGYTF.